This TCR beta chain was found in a study of blood T cell repertoires in COVID-19. About the study: Samples representing acute and convalescent COVID-19 were sourced from the United States, Italy and Spain. Sample material is recorded as cDNA or gDNA derived from T cells, B-cell-depleted T cells, or PBMCs.

As originally analysed: From reference gene primer amplification, estimates of nucleated cell counts were derived. Profiled with immunoSEQ multiplex PCR; TCRdb holds only in-frame clones, not every one. V and J calls and clone size come straight from that table; D and trimming were deduced from the DNA. In the table there are roughly 110,000 clones, around 84% of which are singletons. Losses at the gene ends were 2 bases for V and 8 bases for J; bases not matched to a gene: 6. Germline CDR1 and CDR2: SEHNR and FQNEAQ (reference sequence). CDR3 length: 14 residues. The receptor's source is a woman aged 40 to 50 with acute or convalescent COVID-19. The sample was peripheral blood. This rearrangement joins TRBV7-9 to TRBJ1-2, with TRBD1 matching over 9 bases. In DNA form, the CDR3 reads TGTGCCAGCAGCTTACGGGACAGGGATCACGGCTACACCTTC. This gives the protein CASSLRDRDHGYTF. Full variable domain (remainder filled in from reference TRBV7-9 and TRBJ1-2): DTGVSQNPRHKITKRGQNVTFRCDPISEHNRLYWYRQTLGQGPEFLTYFQNEAQLEKSRLLSDRFSAERPKGSFSTLEIQRTEQGDSAMYLCASSLRDRDHGYTFGSGTRLTVV.